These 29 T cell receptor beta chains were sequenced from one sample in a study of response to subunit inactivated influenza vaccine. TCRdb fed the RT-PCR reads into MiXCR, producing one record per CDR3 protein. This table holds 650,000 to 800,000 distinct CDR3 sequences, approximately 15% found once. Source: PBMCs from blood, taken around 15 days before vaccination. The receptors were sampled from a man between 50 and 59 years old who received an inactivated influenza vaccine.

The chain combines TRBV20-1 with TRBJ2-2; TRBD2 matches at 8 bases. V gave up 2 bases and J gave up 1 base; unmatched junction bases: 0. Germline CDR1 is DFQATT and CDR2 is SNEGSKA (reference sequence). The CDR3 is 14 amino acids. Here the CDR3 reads CSARSGRNTGELFF. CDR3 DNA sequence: TGCAGTGCTAGAAGCGGGAGGAACACCGGGGAGCTGTTTTTT.

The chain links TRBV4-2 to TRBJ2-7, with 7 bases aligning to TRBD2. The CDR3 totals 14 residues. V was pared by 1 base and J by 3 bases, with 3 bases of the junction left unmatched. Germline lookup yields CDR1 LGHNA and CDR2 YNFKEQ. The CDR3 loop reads CASSQGLADYEQYF. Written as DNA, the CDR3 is TGTGCCAGCAGCCAAGGACTAGCTGACTACGAGCAGTACTTC.

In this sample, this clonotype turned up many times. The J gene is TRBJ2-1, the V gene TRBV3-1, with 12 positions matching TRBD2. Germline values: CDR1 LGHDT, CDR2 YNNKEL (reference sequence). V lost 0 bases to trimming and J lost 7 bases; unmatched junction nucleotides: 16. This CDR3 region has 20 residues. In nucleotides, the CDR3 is TGTGCCAGCAGCCAAGATCGGCTAGCGGGGGGGCCTAAATCCCTAAATGAGCAGTTCTTC. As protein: CASSQDRLAGGPKSLNEQFF.

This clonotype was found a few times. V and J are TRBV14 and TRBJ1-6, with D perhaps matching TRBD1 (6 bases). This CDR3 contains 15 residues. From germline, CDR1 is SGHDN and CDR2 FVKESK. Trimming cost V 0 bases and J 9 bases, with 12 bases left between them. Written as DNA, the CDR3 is TGTGCCAGCAGCCAAGATTGGGGGGGGCGTTCACCCCTCCACTTT. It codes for CASSQDWGGRSPLHF.

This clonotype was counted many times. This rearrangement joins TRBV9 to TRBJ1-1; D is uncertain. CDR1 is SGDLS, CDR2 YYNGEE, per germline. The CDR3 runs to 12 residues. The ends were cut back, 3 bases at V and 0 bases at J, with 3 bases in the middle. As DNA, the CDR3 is TGTGCCAGCAGCGGACTGAACACTGAAGCTTTCTTT. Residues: CASSGLNTEAFF.

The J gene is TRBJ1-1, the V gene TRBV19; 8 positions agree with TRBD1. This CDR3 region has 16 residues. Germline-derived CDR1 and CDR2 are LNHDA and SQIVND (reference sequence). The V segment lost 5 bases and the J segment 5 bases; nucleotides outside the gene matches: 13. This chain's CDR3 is CASSSHRGVSRTEAFF. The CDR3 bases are TGTGCCAGTAGTTCACACAGGGGGGTTTCGAGGACTGAAGCTTTCTTT.

CDR3 DNA: TGTGCCAGCAGACAGGGGACCTCACAGTCCTACGAGCAGTACTTC. It yields the protein CASRQGTSQSYEQYF. This rearrangement joins TRBV2 to TRBJ2-7; 7 bases fit TRBD1. The germline CDR1 and CDR2 sequences are SNHLY and FYNNEI. The J segment lost 1 base and the V segment lost 6 bases, leaving 9 bases of the junction unmatched. The CDR3 has 15 residues.

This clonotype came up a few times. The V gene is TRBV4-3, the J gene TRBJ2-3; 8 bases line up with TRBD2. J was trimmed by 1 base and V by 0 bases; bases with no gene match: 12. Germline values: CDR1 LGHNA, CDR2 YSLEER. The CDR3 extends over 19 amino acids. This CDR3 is CASSQEDLGVAGRTDTQYF. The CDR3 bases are TGCGCCAGCAGCCAAGAGGACCTTGGGGTAGCGGGGCGCACAGATACGCAGTATTTT.

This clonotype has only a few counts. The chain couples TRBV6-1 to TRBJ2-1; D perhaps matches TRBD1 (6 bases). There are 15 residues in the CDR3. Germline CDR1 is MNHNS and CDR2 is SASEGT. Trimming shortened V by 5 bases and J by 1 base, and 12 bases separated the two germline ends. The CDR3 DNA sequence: TGTGCCAGCAGTCAGACGAGGGGGTCCTACAATGAGCAGTTCTTC. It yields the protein CASSQTRGSYNEQFF.

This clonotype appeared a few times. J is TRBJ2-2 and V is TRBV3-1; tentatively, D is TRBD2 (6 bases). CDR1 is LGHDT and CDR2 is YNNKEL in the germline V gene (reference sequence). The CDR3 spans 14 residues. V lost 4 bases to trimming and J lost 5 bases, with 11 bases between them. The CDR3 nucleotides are TGTGCCAGCAGCCGGGGACTTCCTACCGGGGAGCTGTTTTTT. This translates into CASSRGLPTGELFF.

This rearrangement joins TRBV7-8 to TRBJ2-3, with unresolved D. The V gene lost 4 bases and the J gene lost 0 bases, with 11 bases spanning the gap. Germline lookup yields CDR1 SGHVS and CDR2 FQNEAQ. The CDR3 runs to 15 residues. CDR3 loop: CASSSRLVSTDTQYF. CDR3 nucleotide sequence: TGTGCCAGCAGCTCACGATTAGTCAGCACAGATACGCAGTATTTT.

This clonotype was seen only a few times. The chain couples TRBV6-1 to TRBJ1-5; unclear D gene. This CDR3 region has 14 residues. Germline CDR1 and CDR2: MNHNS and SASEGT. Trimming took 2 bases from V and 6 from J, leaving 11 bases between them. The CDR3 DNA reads TGTGCCAGCAGTGAAATATTATCCGGTCAGCCCCAGCATTTT. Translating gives CASSEILSGQPQHF.

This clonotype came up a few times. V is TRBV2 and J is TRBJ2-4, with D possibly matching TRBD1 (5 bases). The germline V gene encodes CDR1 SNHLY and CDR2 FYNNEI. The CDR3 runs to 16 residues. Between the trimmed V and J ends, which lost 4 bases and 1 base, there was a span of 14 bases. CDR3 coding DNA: TGTGCCAGCAGTGGTACAGGTTCCGGGGCCAAAAACATTCAGTACTTC. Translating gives CASSGTGSGAKNIQYF.

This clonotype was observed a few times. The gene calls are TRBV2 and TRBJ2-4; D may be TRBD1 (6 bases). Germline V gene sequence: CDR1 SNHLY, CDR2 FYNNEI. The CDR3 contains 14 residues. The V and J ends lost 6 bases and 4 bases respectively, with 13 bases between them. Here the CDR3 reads CASRGASGKNIQYF. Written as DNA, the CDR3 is TGTGCCAGCAGGGGGGCGTCGGGGAAAAACATTCAGTACTTC.

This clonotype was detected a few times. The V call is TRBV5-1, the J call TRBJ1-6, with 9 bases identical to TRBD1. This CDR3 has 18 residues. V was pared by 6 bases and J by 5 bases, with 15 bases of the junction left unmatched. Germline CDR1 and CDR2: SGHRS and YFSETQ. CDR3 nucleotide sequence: TGCGCCAGCACCACCGTCTACACAGGGGGCAAGGATAATTCACCCCTCCACTTT. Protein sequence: CASTTVYTGGKDNSPLHF.

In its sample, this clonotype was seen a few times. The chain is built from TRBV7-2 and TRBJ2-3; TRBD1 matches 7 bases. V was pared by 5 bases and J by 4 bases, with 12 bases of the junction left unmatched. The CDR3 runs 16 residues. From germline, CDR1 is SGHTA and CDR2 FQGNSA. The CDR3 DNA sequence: TGTGCCAGCAGCCGGAACAGGGGTACAATCCCAGATACGCAGTATTTT. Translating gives CASSRNRGTIPDTQYF.

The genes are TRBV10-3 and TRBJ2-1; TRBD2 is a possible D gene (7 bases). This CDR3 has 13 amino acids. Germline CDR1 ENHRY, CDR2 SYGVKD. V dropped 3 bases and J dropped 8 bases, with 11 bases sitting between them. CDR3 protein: CAISDSGGDEQFF. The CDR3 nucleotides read TGTGCCATCAGTGACTCGGGGGGCGATGAGCAGTTCTTC.

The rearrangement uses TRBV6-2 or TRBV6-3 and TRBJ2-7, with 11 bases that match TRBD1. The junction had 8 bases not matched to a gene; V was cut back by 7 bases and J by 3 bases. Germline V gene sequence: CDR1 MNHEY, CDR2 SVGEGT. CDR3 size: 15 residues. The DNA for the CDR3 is TGTGCCAGCAATAGCCGGGACAGGGGGTTCTACGAGCAGTACTTC. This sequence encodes CASNSRDRGFYEQYF.

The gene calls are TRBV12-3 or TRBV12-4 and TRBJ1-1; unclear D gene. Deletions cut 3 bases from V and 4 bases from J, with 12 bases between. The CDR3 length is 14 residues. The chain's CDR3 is CASSFGGWGTEAFF. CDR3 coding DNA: TGTGCCAGCAGTTTCGGCGGCTGGGGCACTGAAGCTTTCTTT.

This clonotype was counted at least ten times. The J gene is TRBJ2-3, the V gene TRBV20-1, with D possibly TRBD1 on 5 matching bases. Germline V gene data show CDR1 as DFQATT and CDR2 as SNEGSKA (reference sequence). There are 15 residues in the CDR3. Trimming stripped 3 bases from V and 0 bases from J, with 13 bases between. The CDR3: CSASTGSSSTDTQYF. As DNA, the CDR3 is TGCAGTGCTAGCACAGGATCGTCTAGCACAGATACGCAGTATTTT.

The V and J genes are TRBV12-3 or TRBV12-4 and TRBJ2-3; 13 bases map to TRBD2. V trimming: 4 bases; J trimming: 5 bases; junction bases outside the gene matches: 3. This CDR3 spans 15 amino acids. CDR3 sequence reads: CASSSLAGGKDTQYF. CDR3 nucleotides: TGTGCCAGCAGTTCACTAGCGGGAGGGAAAGATACGCAGTATTTT.

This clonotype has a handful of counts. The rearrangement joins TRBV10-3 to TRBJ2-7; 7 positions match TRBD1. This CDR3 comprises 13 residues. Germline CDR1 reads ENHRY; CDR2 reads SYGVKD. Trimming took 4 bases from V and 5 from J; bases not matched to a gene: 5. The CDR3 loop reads CAISGQGSHEQYF. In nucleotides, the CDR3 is TGTGCCATCAGTGGACAGGGATCCCACGAGCAGTACTTC.

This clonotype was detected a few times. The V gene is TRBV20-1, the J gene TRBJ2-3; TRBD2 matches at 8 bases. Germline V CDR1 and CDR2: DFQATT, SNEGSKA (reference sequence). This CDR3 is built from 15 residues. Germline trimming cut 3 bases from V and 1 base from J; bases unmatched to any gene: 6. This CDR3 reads CSASAAGGRTDTQYF. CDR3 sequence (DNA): TGCAGTGCTAGTGCTGCGGGGGGCCGCACAGATACGCAGTATTTT.

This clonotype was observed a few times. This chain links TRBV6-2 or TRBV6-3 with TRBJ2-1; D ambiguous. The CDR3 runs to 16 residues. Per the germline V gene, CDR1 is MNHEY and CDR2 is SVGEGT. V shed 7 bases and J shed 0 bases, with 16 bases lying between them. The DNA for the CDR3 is TGTGCCAGCAACCGACATTTGCCTAGCTCCTACAATGAGCAGTTCTTC. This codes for CASNRHLPSSYNEQFF.

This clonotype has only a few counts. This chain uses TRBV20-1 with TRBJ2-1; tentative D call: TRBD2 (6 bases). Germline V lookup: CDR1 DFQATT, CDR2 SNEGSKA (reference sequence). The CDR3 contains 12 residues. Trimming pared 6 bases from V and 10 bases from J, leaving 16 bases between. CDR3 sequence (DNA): TGCAGTGCCTACGTCGGGGGTTTGGAGCAGTTCTTC. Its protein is CSAYVGGLEQFF.

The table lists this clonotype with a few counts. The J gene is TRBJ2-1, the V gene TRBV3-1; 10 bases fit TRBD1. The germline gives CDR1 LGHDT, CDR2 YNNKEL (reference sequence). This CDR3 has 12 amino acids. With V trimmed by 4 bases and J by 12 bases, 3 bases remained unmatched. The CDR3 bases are TGTGCCAGCAGCCGACGGGACAGGGGGCAGTTCTTC. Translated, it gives CASSRRDRGQFF.

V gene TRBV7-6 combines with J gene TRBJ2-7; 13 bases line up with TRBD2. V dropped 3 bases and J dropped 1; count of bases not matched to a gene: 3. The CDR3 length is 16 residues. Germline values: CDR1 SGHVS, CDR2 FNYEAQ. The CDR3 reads CASSLGLAGTSYEQYF. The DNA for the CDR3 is TGTGCCAGCAGCTTGGGACTAGCGGGGACGTCCTACGAGCAGTACTTC.

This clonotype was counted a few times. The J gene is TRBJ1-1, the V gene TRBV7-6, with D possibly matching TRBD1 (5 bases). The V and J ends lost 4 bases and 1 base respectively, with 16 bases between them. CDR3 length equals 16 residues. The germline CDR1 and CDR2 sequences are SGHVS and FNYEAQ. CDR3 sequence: CASSSSVRGPNTEAFF. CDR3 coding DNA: TGTGCCAGCAGCTCCTCCGTAAGGGGCCCGAACACTGAAGCTTTCTTT. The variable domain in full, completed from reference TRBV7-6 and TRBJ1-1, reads GAGVSQSPRYKVTKRGQDVALRCDPISGHVSLYWYRQALGQGPEFLTYFNYEAQQDKSGLPNDRFSAERPEGSISTLTIQRTEQRDSAMYRCASSSSVRGPNTEAFFGQGTRLTVV.

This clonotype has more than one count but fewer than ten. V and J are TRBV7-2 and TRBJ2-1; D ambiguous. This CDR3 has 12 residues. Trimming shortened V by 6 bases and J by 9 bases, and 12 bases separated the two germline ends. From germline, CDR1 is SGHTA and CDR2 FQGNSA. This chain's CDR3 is CASSLTHGEQFF. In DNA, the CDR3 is TGTGCCAGCAGTCTTACCCACGGTGAGCAGTTCTTC.